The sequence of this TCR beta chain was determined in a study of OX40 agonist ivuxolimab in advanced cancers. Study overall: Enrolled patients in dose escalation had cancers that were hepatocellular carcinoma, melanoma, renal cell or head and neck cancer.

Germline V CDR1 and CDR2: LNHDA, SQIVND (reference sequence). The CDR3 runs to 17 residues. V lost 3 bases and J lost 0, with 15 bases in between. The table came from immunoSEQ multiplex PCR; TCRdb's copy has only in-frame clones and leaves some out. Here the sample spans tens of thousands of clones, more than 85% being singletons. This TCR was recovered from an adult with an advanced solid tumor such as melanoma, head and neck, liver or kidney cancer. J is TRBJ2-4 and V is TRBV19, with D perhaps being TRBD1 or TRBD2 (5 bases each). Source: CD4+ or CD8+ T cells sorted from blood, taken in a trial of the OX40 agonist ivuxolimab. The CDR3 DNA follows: TGTGCCAGTAGTATCGACCAAGTTGGGGGAGCCAAAAACATTCAGTACTTC. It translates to CASSIDQVGGAKNIQYF. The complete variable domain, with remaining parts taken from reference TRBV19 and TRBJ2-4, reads DGGITQSPKYLFRKEGQNVTLSCEQNLNHDAMYWYRQDPGQGLRLIYYSQIVNDFQKGDIAEGYSVSREKKESFPLTVTSAQKNPTAFYLCASSIDQVGGAKNIQYFGAGTRLSVL.